Sequencing of this T cell receptor (beta chain) was carried out in a study of shared clonotypes between healthy human individuals. This CDR3 has 13 amino acids. The germline V gene encodes CDR1 SEHNR and CDR2 FQNEAQ (reference sequence). J was trimmed by 10 bases and V by 4 bases; bases with no gene match: 6. Template for every sorted-subset replicate PCR totaled around 210 ng DNA, some 30,000 T cell genomes. Clones were sequenced by immunoSEQ multiplex PCR, and TCRdb holds only the in-frame ones, with some missing. The repertoire holds about 2 million clones, about 95% seen once, with roughly 1% in the top ten. CD8 cells classed as naive were CD45RO-negative and positively selected for CCR7, excluding terminally differentiated effector memory CD45RA+ cells. Regarding this clone: Its antigen is currently unknown.

The study, taken as a whole, reports: Clonotypes which were not shared had lower generation probabilities than clonotypes that all four donors shared.

The TCR originated in a man aged 18 to 35 in good health. The chain uses TRBV7-9 and TRBJ2-1; 8 nucleotides agree with TRBD2. Sequencing used naive CD8+ T cells sorted from blood. CDR3 DNA: TGTGCCAGCAGCTCTGTAGCGGGATCCGAGCAGTTCTTC. Residues: CASSSVAGSEQFF.